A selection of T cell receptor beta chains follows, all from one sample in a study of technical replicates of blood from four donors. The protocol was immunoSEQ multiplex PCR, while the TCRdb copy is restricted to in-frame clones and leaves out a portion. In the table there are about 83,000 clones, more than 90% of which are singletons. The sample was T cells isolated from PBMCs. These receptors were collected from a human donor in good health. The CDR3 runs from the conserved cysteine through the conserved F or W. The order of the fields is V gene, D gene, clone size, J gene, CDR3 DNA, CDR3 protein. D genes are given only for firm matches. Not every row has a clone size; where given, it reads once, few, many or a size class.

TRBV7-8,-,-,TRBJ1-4,TGTGCCAGCAGCCGGACAGCACAGCCGGGCGAAAAACTGTTTTTT,CASSRTAQPGEKLFF
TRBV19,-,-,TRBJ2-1,TGTGCCAGTAGCTCCCCTAGCTGGCGCTCCTACAATGAGCAGTTCTTC,CASSSPSWRSYNEQFF
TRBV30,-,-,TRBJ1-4,TGTGCCTGGAGTCTCCTTAATGAAAAACTGTTTTTT,CAWSLLNEKLFF
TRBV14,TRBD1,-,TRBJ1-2,TGTGCCAGCAGCCACCAAGGGACAGGGCTGAGTGGCTACACCTTC,CASSHQGTGLSGYTF
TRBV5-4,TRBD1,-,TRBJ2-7,TGTGCCAGCAAGAGGGACAGGGCCTACGAGCAGTACTTC,CASKRDRAYEQYF
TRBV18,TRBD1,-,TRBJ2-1,TGTGCCAGCTCACCGGGACAGAGTACCTACAATGAGCAGTTCTTC,CASSPGQSTYNEQFF
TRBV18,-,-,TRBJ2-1,TGTGCCAGCTCACCAAGGAGAGTCGCGGGGAGCTCCTACAATGAGCAGTTCTTC,CASSPRRVAGSSYNEQFF
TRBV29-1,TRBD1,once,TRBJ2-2,TGCAGCGTTGGTCGACAGGGTATCCCCGGGGAGCTGTTTTTT,CSVGRQGIPGELFF
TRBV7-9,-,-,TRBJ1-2,TGTGCCAGCAGCGCGGTGGGAGACCGGGATGGCTACACCTTC,CASSAVGDRDGYTF
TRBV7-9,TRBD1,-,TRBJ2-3,TGTGCCAGCAGCTTCGGACAGGGGAGTACAGATACGCAGTATTTT,CASSFGQGSTDTQYF
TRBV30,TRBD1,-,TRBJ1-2,TGTGCCTGGAGGCGGACAGGCCCGGACTATGGCTACACCTTC,CAWRRTGPDYGYTF
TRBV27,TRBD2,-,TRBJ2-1,TGTGCCAGCAGTCCACTAGCGGGAGGGCCATTTGAGCAGTTCTTC,CASSPLAGGPFEQFF
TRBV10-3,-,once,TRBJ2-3,TGTGCCATCAGTGAGCCTCCTCTCCCGGATACGCAGTATTTT,CAISEPPLPDTQYF
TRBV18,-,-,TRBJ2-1,TGTGCCAGCTCACCTCAGGGGAATGAGCAGTTCTTC,CASSPQGNEQFF
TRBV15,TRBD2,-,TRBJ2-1,TGTGCCACCAGCTCGAGCTTCGGGGGGGGCAATGAGCAGTTCTTC,CATSSSFGGGNEQFF
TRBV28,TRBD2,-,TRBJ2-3,TGTGCCAGCAGTTTTTTGACTAGCGGTACAGATACGCAGTATTTT,CASSFLTSGTDTQYF
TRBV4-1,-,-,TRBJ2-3,TGCGCCAGCAGCCTCAGGGGTACGCAGTATTTT,CASSLRGTQYF
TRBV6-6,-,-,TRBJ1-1,TGTGCCAGCAGTCATTTGGGCCCTGAAGCTTTCTTT,CASSHLGPEAFF
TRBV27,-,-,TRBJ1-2,TGTGCCAGCCGCCGGCGGCAAACTAACTATGGCTACACCTTC,CASRRRQTNYGYTF
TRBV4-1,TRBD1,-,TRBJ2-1,TGCGCCAGCAGCCAATTCTACCGGGACAGGTACAATGAGCAGTTCTTC,CASSQFYRDRYNEQFF
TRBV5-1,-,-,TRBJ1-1,TGCGCCAGCAGCTGGAGGGCTGACTTCTCTGAAGCTTTCTTT,CASSWRADFSEAFF
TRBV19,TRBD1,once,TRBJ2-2,TGTGCCAGTAGTATCAGAAGGGGGCGCGGCACCGGGGAGCTGTTTTTT,CASSIRRGRGTGELFF
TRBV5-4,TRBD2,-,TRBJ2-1,TGTGCCAGCAGCTTAGCGGGGTCCTACAATGAGCAGTTCTTC,CASSLAGSYNEQFF
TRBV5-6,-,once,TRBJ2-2,TGTGCCAGCAGTCCCGACAGGTTCACCACCGGGGAGCTGTTTTTT,CASSPDRFTTGELFF
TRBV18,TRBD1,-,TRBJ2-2,TGTGCCAGCTCACCACCGACCGGGACAGGGAACACCGGGGAGCTGTTTTTT,CASSPPTGTGNTGELFF
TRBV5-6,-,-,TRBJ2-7,TGTGCCAGCAGCCCCGGACTCGCCTACGAGCAGTACTTC,CASSPGLAYEQYF
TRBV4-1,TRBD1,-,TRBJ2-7,TGCGCCAGCAGCCTAACTCAAGACAGGGAGATCCTCTACGAGCAGTACTTC,CASSLTQDREILYEQYF
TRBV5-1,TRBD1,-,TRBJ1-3,TGCGCCAGCAGCGCGCTTGGACAGGGGGGTATTAACACCATATATTTT,CASSALGQGGINTIYF
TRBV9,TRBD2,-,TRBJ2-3,TGTGCCAGCAGCGTGGCCGTTGGGGGCGGGGGGGATTCAGATACGCAGTATTTT,CASSVAVGGGGDSDTQYF